This TCR beta chain appears in the sequencing data of a study of shared clonotypes between healthy human individuals. Assay execution proceeded at the deep level. Sorted-subset replicate PCR reactions contained 150 to 200 ng DNA, corresponding to some 29,000 T cell genomes. Libraries were prepared by immunoSEQ multiplex PCR; TCRdb keeps only in-frame clonotypes and omits some of them. The sample records roughly 2.1 million clones, under 95% being singletons. The CDR3 sequence is 11 residues long. Germline V gene lookup returns CDR1 SGHRS and CDR2 YFSETQ. Trimming cost V 2 bases and J 5 bases, with 3 bases left between them. Naive CD8 cells comprised CD45RO-negative, CCR7-positively selected cells, excluding terminally differentiated effector memory CD45RA+ cells. None of the donors, who were healthy HIV-negative adults, had recently had acute infections or vaccinations.

V gene TRBV5-1 combines with J gene TRBJ2-3; D unresolved. The clonotype originates from a man aged 18 to 29 in good health. Some clones in this sample may be carry-over from other donors' samples. Material: naive CD8+ T cells from PBMCs. Written as DNA, the CDR3 is TGCGCCAGCAGCTTTAAAGATACGCAGTATTTT. It specifies CASSFKDTQYF. The full variable domain, in which reference TRBV5-1 and TRBJ2-3 provide the parts outside the CDR3, is KAGVTQTPRYLIKTRGQQVTLSCSPISGHRSVSWYQQTPGQGLQFLFEYFSETQRNKGNFPGRFSGRQFSNSRSEMNVSTLELGDSALYLCASSFKDTQYFGPGTRLTVL.